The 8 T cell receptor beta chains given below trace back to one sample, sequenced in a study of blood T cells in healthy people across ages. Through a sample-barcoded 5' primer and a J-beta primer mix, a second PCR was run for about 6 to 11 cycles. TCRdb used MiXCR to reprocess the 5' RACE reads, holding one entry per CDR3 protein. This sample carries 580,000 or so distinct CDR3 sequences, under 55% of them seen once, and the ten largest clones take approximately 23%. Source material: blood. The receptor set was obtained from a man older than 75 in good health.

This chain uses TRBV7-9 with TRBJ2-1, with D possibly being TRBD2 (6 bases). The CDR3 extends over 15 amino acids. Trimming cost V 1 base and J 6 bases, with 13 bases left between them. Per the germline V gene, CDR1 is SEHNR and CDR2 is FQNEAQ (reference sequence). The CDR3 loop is CASSLGGMKSNEQFF. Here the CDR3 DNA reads TGTGCCAGCAGCTTAGGCGGGATGAAGAGCAATGAGCAGTTCTTC.

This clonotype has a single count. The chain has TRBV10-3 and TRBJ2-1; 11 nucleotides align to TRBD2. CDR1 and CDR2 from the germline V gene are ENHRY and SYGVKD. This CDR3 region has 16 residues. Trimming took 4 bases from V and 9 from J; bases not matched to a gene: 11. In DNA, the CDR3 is TGTGCCATCAGTGGGGGTAGCGGGAGGGCCGCTATTGAGCAGTTCTTC. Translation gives CAISGGSGRAAIEQFF.

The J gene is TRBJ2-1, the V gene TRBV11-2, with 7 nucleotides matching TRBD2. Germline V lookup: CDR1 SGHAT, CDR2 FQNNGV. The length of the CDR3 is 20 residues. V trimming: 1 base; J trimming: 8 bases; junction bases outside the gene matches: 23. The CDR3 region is CASSLVERGGGWGRFHEQFF. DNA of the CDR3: TGTGCCAGCAGCTTAGTAGAGCGTGGGGGGGGATGGGGCAGGTTCCATGAGCAGTTCTTC. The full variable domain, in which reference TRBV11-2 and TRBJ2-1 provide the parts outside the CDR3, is EAGVAQSPRYKIIEKRQSVAFWCNPISGHATLYWYQQILGQGPKLLIQFQNNGVVDDSQLPKDRFSAERLKGVDSTLKIQPAKLEDSAVYLCASSLVERGGGWGRFHEQFFGPGTRLTVL.

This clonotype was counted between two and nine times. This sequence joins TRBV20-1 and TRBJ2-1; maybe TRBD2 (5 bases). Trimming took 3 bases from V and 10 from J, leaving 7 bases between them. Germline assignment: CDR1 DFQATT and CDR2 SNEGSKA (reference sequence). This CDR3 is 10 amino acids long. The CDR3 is CSASREEQFF. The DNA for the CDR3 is TGCAGTGCTAGTCGGGAAGAGCAGTTCTTC.

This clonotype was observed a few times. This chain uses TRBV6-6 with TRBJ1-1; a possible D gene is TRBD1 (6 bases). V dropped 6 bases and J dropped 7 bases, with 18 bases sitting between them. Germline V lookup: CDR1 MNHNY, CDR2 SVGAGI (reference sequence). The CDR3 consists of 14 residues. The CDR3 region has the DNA TGTGCCAGCAGGGGGGGGGCATCGGACGGTGAAGCTTTCTTT. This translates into CASRGGASDGEAFF.

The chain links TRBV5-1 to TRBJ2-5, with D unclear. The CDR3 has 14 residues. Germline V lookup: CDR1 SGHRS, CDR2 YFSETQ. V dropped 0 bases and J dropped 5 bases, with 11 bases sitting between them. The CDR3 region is CASSLDEPVETQYF. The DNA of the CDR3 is TGCGCCAGCAGCTTGGATGAGCCCGTGGAGACCCAGTACTTC. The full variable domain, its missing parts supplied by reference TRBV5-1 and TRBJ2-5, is KAGVTQTPRYLIKTRGQQVTLSCSPISGHRSVSWYQQTPGQGLQFLFEYFSETQRNKGNFPGRFSGRQFSNSRSEMNVSTLELGDSALYLCASSLDEPVETQYFGPGTRLLVL.

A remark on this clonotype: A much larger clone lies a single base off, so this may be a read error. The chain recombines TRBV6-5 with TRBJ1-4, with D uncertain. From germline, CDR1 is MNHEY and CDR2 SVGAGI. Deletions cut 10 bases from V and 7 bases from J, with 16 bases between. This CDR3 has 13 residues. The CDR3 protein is CANKRQEGEKLFF. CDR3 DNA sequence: TGTGCCAACAAGAGGCAGGAGGGTGAAAAACTGTTTTTT.

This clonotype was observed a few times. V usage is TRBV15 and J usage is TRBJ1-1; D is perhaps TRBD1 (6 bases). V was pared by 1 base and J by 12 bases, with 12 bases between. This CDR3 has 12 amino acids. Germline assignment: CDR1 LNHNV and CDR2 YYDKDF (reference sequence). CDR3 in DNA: TGTGCCACCAGCAGAGTGCGGGGGACAACTTTCTTT. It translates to CATSRVRGTTFF.